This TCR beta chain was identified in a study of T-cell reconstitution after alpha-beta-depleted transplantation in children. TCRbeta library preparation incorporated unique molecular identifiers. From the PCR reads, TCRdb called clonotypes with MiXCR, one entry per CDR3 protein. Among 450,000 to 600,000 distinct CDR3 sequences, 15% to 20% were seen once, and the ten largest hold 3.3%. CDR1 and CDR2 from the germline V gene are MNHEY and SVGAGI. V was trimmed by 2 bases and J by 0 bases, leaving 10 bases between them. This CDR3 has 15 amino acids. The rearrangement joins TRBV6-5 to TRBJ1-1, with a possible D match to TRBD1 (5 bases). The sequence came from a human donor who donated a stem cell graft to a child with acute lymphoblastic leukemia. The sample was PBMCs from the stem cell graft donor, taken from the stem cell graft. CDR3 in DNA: TGTGCCAGCAGTTACCCTCGGGACTTGAACACTGAAGCTTTCTTT. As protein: CASSYPRDLNTEAFF.